This T cell receptor (beta chain) comes out of a study of shared clonotypes between healthy human individuals. Study summary: The donor group consisted of two women and a few men, aged 18 to 49. Regarding the study as a whole: It was the non-shared clonotypes that had lower generation probabilities than clonotypes shared by all four donors. With a few donors compared, approximately 5.5% of naive CD4 clonotypes were shared.

Concerning this clone: Its antigen is still unknown.

Sorted-subset replicate PCRs used roughly 210 ng of genomic DNA. This amount corresponded to 30,000 to 35,000 T cell genomes. Sequencing used immunoSEQ multiplex PCR; TCRdb keeps in-frame clones, though not all of them. The sample holds about 2.1 million clones, 93% seen once. Trimming took off 6 bases at V and 0 bases at J, with 9 bases between the two ends. This CDR3 spans 13 amino acids. The germline CDR1 and CDR2 sequences are SNHLY and FYNNEI. The naive CD8 population came from CD45RO-negative cells selected for CCR7, without terminally differentiated effector memory CD45RA+ cells. The chain recombines TRBV2 with TRBJ2-7; D is ambiguous. The clonotype comes from a man aged 18 to 29 in good health. Some clones in this sample may be carry-over from other donors' samples. The sequenced material came from naive CD8+ T cells from PBMCs. The CDR3 sequence: CASRGPYSYEQYF. The CDR3 DNA is TGTGCCAGCAGAGGTCCTTACTCCTACGAGCAGTACTTC.